This T cell receptor beta chain came from a study of T-cell memory formation after mild COVID-19. TCRdb processed the 5' RACE reads anew with MiXCR; each CDR3 protein has one entry. This sample has hundreds of thousands of distinct CDR3 sequences, with 15% to 20% found just once. This clonotype was found a few times. The germline V and J ends were trimmed by 0 bases and 1 base, with 18 bases remaining between them. Germline V gives CDR1 DFQATT, CDR2 SNEGSKA (reference sequence). This CDR3 is 17 amino acids long. V gene TRBV20-1 combines with J gene TRBJ1-1, with D unclear. The sequence was collected from an adult woman who had mild COVID-19 (a few samples of this study predate the infection). Cell type and time point are not known. Sequenced sample: PBMCs or a T cell subset sorted from them (not recorded which). The CDR3 protein is CSAREGGAWRANTEAFF. CDR3 sequence (DNA): TGCAGTGCTAGAGAAGGTGGTGCATGGCGGGCGAACACTGAAGCTTTCTTT.